This T cell receptor beta chain was identified during a study of blood T cell repertoires in COVID-19. The wider study: Researchers got acute and convalescent COVID-19 samples from the United States, Italy and Spain. PBMCs, B-cell-depleted T cells, or T cells provided the cDNA or gDNA that made up the material.

Original analysis: Amplified reference gene primers provided the basis for estimating nucleated cell counts. TCRdb's table, derived via immunoSEQ multiplex PCR, lists solely in-frame clones and lacks some. The V and J calls and clone size are taken from that table; D and trimming were inferred from the DNA. The sample has tens of thousands of clones, around 87% seen once. The CDR3 consists of 14 residues. V was pared by 4 bases and J by 7 bases, with 16 bases between. CDR1 SGHDN and CDR2 FVKESK come from the germline V gene. Material: peripheral blood. The sequence derives from a man in his sixties with active COVID-19. The chain carries TRBV14 and TRBJ1-2, with D perhaps TRBD1 (6 bases). The CDR3 DNA reads TGTGCCAGCAGCCCTTTGGGGGGGGCGAGTGGCTACACCTTC. Its protein product is CASSPLGGASGYTF. The variable domain in full, with the rest retrieved from reference TRBV14 and TRBJ1-2, is EAGVTQFPSHSVIEKGQTVTLRCDPISGHDNLYWYRRVMGKEIKFLLHFVKESKQDESGMPNNRFLAERTGGTYSTLKVQPAELEDSGVYFCASSPLGGASGYTFGSGTRLTVV.